This TCR beta chain was identified in a study of follicular helper T cells after annual influenza vaccination. As regards this clone: Its antigen is still unknown.

Time point: 2014-2015 season, 7 days after vaccination. Donors with HIV/AIDS, active malignancy, immunomodulators or active illness were excluded. TCRB was sequenced at Survey level resolution. Method: immunoSEQ multiplex PCR; TCRdb's copy keeps in-frame clones and lacks some. The profile shows about 15,000 clones, 70% to 85% of them singletons. Study-level findings and limits: Rare clonotypes were missed; only about 9.5-23% of cells gave TCRB. Yearly vaccinations repeatedly recalled conserved clonotypes in ICOS+CD38+ cTfh.

This TCR derives from an adult who received the influenza vaccine. Here the sequenced sample was CXCR5+ CD38- circulating T follicular helper cells from blood, taken 7 days after influenza vaccination. Subset given: circulating Tfh, non-naive CD4+CXCR5+PD-1+ (ICOS+CD38+ or ICOS-CD38-).

The CDR3, as DNA: TGTGCCAGCAGCTTAGGACAGGGAGGAACCGGGGAGCTGTTTTTT. It is translated as CASSLGQGGTGELFF. The chain joins TRBV7-6 to TRBJ2-2, with a tentative D call TRBD1 (7 bases). This CDR3 comprises 15 residues. Between the trimmed V and J ends, which lost 1 base and 5 bases, there was a span of 11 bases. The germline V gene encodes CDR1 SGHVS and CDR2 FNYEAQ.